Included here is one TCR beta chain sequence, with context. TCRdb keeps only in-frame clones here, not all; method: immunoSEQ multiplex PCR. Of 95,000 to 150,000 clones listed, 85% to 90% are singletons. This entry belongs to a study of T cell responses to AZD1222 COVID-19 vaccine. The sequence derives from an adult in good health. The specimen was peripheral blood, collected on day 0 of AZD1222 vaccination.

The DNA of the CDR3 is TGCGCCAGCAGCCCCGGACAGGGGGGAGGGACCCAGTACTTC. Its protein is CASSPGQGGGTQYF. The V call is TRBV5-1, the J call TRBJ2-5, with 10 bases aligning to TRBD1. Germline values: CDR1 SGHRS, CDR2 YFSETQ. V shed 4 bases and J 7 bases; nucleotides not matched to a gene: 7. CDR3 length equals 14 residues.